A single sample is the source of the 11 T cell receptor beta chains below, sequenced in a study of Graves' ophthalmopathy and Graves' hyperthyroidism. RNA served as the template for amplifying TCR beta CDR3 regions. RT-PCR with HTBI primers came first, then second-round multiplex PCR. Each CDR3 protein gets one entry after TCRdb re-called the multiplex PCR reads with MiXCR. The sample consists of 560,000 or so distinct CDR3 sequences, about 35% of them appearing once. Input material: peripheral blood or thyroid tissue (not recorded which). These receptors came from an adult man with Graves' hyperthyroidism.

As concerns this clonotype: A much bigger clone sits one base away, suggesting this may be a read error. The chain employs TRBV7-9 and TRBJ1-3; D may be TRBD1 (6 bases). Germline V gene data show CDR1 as SEHNR and CDR2 as FQNEAQ (reference sequence). V was pared by 8 bases and J by 4 bases, with 15 bases between. The CDR3 is 14 amino acids. The CDR3 sequence is CASGNTGFGNTIYF. The CDR3 DNA reads as TGTGCCAGCGGCAACACAGGGTTCGGAAACACCATATATTTT.

This clonotype was seen more than once but under ten times. The chain recombines TRBV19 with TRBJ2-7, with TRBD2 matching over 11 bases. The CDR3 length is 17 residues. The germline V gene encodes CDR1 LNHDA and CDR2 SQIVND (reference sequence). Unmatched junction bases numbered 10, after V lost 5 bases and J lost 1 base. Here the CDR3 reads CASSRRTSGSLSYEQYF. The CDR3 region has the DNA TGTGCCAGTAGTCGCCGGACTAGCGGGTCGTTATCCTACGAGCAGTACTTC.

The rearrangement uses TRBV24-1 and TRBJ2-7; tentative D call: TRBD2 (6 bases). The closer fit of TRBJ2-1 to the DNA end suggests the J call may be wrong. The CDR3 is 16 amino acids. The V gene's germline CDR1 is KGHDR and CDR2 SFDVKD. In nucleotides, the CDR3 is TGTGCCACCAGTGAGTACGTTGGTAGCGGATACAATGAGCAGTTCTTC. Its translation: CATSEYVGSGYNEQFF.

This clonotype came up many times. This sequence joins TRBV20-1 and TRBJ2-2, with TRBD1 matching over 9 bases. Trimming at V came to 5 bases and at J to 3 bases, leaving 10 bases not matched to a gene. Germline values: CDR1 DFQATT, CDR2 SNEGSKA (reference sequence). This CDR3 is 16 amino acids long. The CDR3 region is CSARTGQGSDTGELFF. The CDR3 DNA reads TGCAGTGCTCGCACCGGACAGGGGTCCGACACCGGGGAGCTGTTTTTT.

V is TRBV12-5 and J is TRBJ2-7; no definite D call. This CDR3 is built from 18 residues. Germline V lookup: CDR1 LGHNT, CDR2 FRNRAP. The V end was cut by 0 bases, the J end by 1 base, with 19 bases between. The CDR3 coding sequence is TGTGCTAGTGGTTTGGTGGTCAGAGATTACTTCGGTTCCTACGAGCAGTACTTC. It translates to CASGLVVRDYFGSYEQYF.

This chain uses TRBV2 with TRBJ2-3; D ambiguous. This CDR3 has 15 amino acids. Deletions cut 2 bases from V and 2 bases from J, with 11 bases between. In germline, CDR1 is SNHLY, CDR2 FYNNEI. The CDR3 is CASSERGSYTDTQYF. In DNA form, the CDR3 reads TGTGCCAGCAGTGAACGCGGTTCCTACACAGATACGCAGTATTTT.

The genes are TRBV29-1 and TRBJ2-5, with D perhaps assigned TRBD1 or TRBD2 (7 bases each). The CDR3 is made up of 15 amino acids. V was shortened by 2 bases and J by 0 bases, with 13 bases between the two germline ends. CDR1 SQVTM and CDR2 ANQGSEA come from the germline V gene. The CDR3 DNA is TGCAGCGTTGAACCAAGCGGGACAGACCAAGAGACCCAGTACTTC. This encodes CSVEPSGTDQETQYF.

This clonotype was recorded a few times. The rearrangement joins TRBV2 to TRBJ2-5; 8 bases match TRBD1. Germline V gene lookup returns CDR1 SNHLY and CDR2 FYNNEI. Germline trimming cut 5 bases from V and 5 bases from J; bases unmatched to any gene: 10. The length of the CDR3 is 15 residues. CDR3 in amino acids: CASSFRTGMRETQYF. The CDR3 region has the DNA TGTGCCAGCAGTTTCCGGACAGGGATGAGGGAGACCCAGTACTTC.

This sequence joins TRBV29-1 and TRBJ2-7, with a possible D match to TRBD2 (6 bases). V lost 5 bases to trimming and J lost 0 bases, with 20 bases between them. Germline loops: CDR1 SQVTM, CDR2 ANQGSEA. This CDR3 spans 16 amino acids. CDR3 region: CSVPHLATGSSYEQYF. The CDR3 region has the DNA TGCAGCGTTCCCCACCTAGCGACGGGGAGCTCCTACGAGCAGTACTTC.

This clonotype has at least ten counts. The CDR3 nucleotides are TGTGCCAGTAGTATTGAGGGGGTGAACACTGAAGCTTTCTTT. Translation: CASSIEGVNTEAFF. The chain couples TRBV19 to TRBJ1-1, with a weak D call TRBD1 (6 bases). The germline V gene encodes CDR1 LNHDA and CDR2 SQIVND (reference sequence). Trimming took off 3 bases at V and 0 bases at J, with 8 bases between the two ends. This CDR3 spans 14 amino acids.

In its sample, this clonotype was seen a few times. This sequence joins TRBV30 and TRBJ2-7, with 8 bases fitting TRBD1. Germline CDR1 GTSNPN, CDR2 SVGIG (reference sequence). The V segment lost 4 bases and the J segment 6 bases; nucleotides outside the gene matches: 8. The CDR3 length is 13 residues. The CDR3 here is CAWNGDRSREQYF. The CDR3 coding sequence is TGTGCCTGGAATGGGGACAGGTCCCGCGAGCAGTACTTC. Variable domain in full (rest from reference TRBV30 and TRBJ2-7): SQTIHQWPATLVQPVGSPLSLECTVEGTSNPNLYWYRQAAGRGLQLLFYSVGIGQISSEVPQNLSASRPQDRQFILSSKKLLLSDSGFYLCAWNGDRSREQYFGPGTRLTVT.